The 31 T cell receptor beta chains listed next were all sequenced from one sample in a study of blood T cell repertoires in COVID-19 (dated by TCRdb to about 2020). Receptors were amplified or captured by the immunoSEQ multiplex PCR assay. TCRdb carries this immuneACCESS record with in-frame sequences only. Its versions omit some clonotypes, under half of them owing to an unresolved V gene in the studies checked, with the rest unexplained. A total of about 85,000 clones appear in this sample, around 90% of them only once. The ten biggest clones cover roughly 4.5% of the sample. Sequences were obtained from peripheral blood. These receptors all stem from a woman of 80 years or more with active or convalescent COVID-19.

The V gene is TRBV10-3, the J gene TRBJ2-2, with a tentative D call TRBD2 (5 bases). This CDR3 comprises 15 residues. CDR1 and CDR2 (germline): ENHRY, SYGVKD. The V end lost 0 bases, the J end lost 5 bases, and 10 bases lay between the germline ends. The CDR3 DNA follows: TGTGCCATCAGTGAGTCTCCGGAGGAAACCGGGGAGCTGTTTTTT. This translates into CAISESPEETGELFF.

J is TRBJ1-2 and V is TRBV30; perhaps TRBD1 as D (5 bases). This CDR3 region has 13 residues. Trimming stripped 3 bases from V and 2 bases from J, with 10 bases between. CDR1 and CDR2 from the germline V gene are GTSNPN and SVGIG (reference sequence). Here the CDR3 reads CAWRSGSNYGYTF. In DNA, the CDR3 is TGTGCCTGGAGGTCAGGGTCGAACTATGGCTACACCTTC.

The gene calls are TRBV4-3 and TRBJ2-1; TRBD2 matches at 10 bases. The V and J ends lost 0 bases and 12 bases, in that order; junction bases with no gene match: 8. This CDR3 has 15 amino acids. Per the germline V gene, CDR1 is LGHNA and CDR2 is YSLEER. CDR3 coding DNA: TGCGCCAGCAGCCAAGATCCTAGCGGGAGTAGTGTGCAGTTCTTC. Its translation: CASSQDPSGSSVQFF.

This chain connects TRBV4-3 to TRBJ1-5; the D is unclear. V shed 0 bases and J shed 2 bases, with 8 bases lying between them. The CDR3 has 15 amino acids. The germline V gene has CDR1 LGHNA and CDR2 YSLEER. The CDR3 DNA follows: TGCGCCAGCAGCCAAGAACTCGGGGGCAATCAGCCCCAGCATTTT. Its protein is CASSQELGGNQPQHF.

This clone has a handful of counts. The J gene is TRBJ2-3, the V gene TRBV4-3, with D possibly being TRBD1 (5 bases). CDR3 length: 16 amino acids. Deletions cut 0 bases from V and 1 base from J, with 11 bases between. Germline V gene lookup returns CDR1 LGHNA and CDR2 YSLEER. The CDR3 DNA reads TGCGCCAGCAGCCAAGATCTGGGGCTTGGCACAGATACGCAGTATTTT. It codes for CASSQDLGLGTDTQYF.

The chain joins TRBV24-1 to TRBJ2-7, with 10 bases identical to TRBD1. Trimming cost V 10 bases and J 0 bases; bases outside gene matches: 2. The CDR3 consists of 13 residues. Germline V CDR1 and CDR2: KGHDR, SFDVKD. As DNA, the CDR3 is TGTGCCACGGGACAGGGGTCCTCCTACGAGCAGTACTTC. Its translation: CATGQGSSYEQYF.

V gene TRBV24-1 combines with J gene TRBJ2-1, with D possibly TRBD1 on 6 matching bases. The CDR3 extends over 15 amino acids. The germline V gene has CDR1 KGHDR and CDR2 SFDVKD. V gave up 0 bases and J gave up 4 bases, with 9 bases separating them. The CDR3 reads CATSDLDRNYNEQFF. The CDR3 nucleotides read TGTGCCACCAGTGATTTGGACAGGAATTACAATGAGCAGTTCTTC.

The CDR3: CASMRDSRATNEKLFF. The CDR3 bases are TGTGCCAGTATGAGGGACAGCCGTGCAACTAATGAAAAACTGTTTTTT. The chain carries TRBV19 and TRBJ1-4, with 7 bases lining up with TRBD1. The germline V gene has CDR1 LNHDA and CDR2 SQIVND (reference sequence). This CDR3 comprises 16 residues. The V gene end was trimmed by 7 bases and the J gene end by 0 bases; junction bases not matched to a gene: 8.

The V call is TRBV19, the J call TRBJ2-7; D is unclear. The V end lost 1 base, the J end lost 6 bases, and 4 bases lay between the germline ends. Germline V gives CDR1 LNHDA, CDR2 SQIVND (reference sequence). This CDR3 contains 11 residues. CDR3 amino acids: CASSIAGEQYF. CDR3 bases: TGTGCCAGTAGTATAGCGGGCGAGCAGTACTTC.

The V gene is TRBV2, the J gene TRBJ1-2; possibly TRBD1 for D (6 bases). In germline, CDR1 is SNHLY, CDR2 FYNNEI. The germline V and J ends were trimmed by 6 bases and 4 bases, with 9 bases remaining between them. This CDR3 has 12 amino acids. CDR3 sequence reads: CASSQTGYGYTF. As DNA, the CDR3 is TGTGCCAGCAGCCAGACAGGCTATGGCTACACCTTC. Drawing the rest from reference TRBV2 and TRBJ1-2, the complete variable domain is EPEVTQTPSHQVTQMGQEVILRCVPISNHLYFYWYRQILGQKVEFLVSFYNNEISEKSEIFDDQFSVERPDGSNFTLKIRSTKLEDSAMYFCASSQTGYGYTFGSGTRLTVV.

V usage is TRBV20-1 and J usage is TRBJ1-2; 9 bases map to TRBD1. Germline V lookup: CDR1 DFQATT, CDR2 SNEGSKA (reference sequence). V lost 3 bases to trimming and J lost 0 bases; unmatched junction nucleotides: 5. CDR3 length: 15 amino acids. CDR3 protein: CSASYRTGANYGYTF. CDR3 nucleotide sequence: TGCAGTGCTAGTTATAGGACAGGGGCTAACTATGGCTACACCTTC.

The chain is built from TRBV11-2 and TRBJ2-2, with D perhaps TRBD1 (6 bases). The CDR3 consists of 13 residues. Per the germline V gene, CDR1 is SGHAT and CDR2 is FQNNGV. Trimming cost V 10 bases and J 4 bases, with 13 bases left between them. The CDR3 DNA reads as TGTGCCACCACGGGACACCCCACCGGGGAGCTGTTTTTT. This translates into CATTGHPTGELFF.

On this clone itself: A much more abundant neighbour one base away suggests this may be a read error. The V gene is TRBV19, the J gene TRBJ1-5, with a possible D match to TRBD1 (5 bases). Germline CDR1 reads LNHDA; CDR2 reads SQIVND (reference sequence). This CDR3 contains 17 residues. With 5 bases removed from V and 7 bases from J, the gap between germline ends came to 24 bases. The CDR3 reads CASSEIGTSLFKQPQHF. DNA of the CDR3: TGTGCCAGTAGTGAGATAGGGACTTCCTTATTCAAACAGCCCCAGCATTTT. The full variable domain, its missing parts supplied by reference TRBV19 and TRBJ1-5, is DGGITQSPKYLFRKEGQNVTLSCEQNLNHDAMYWYRQDPGQGLRLIYYSQIVNDFQKGDIAEGYSVSREKKESFPLTVTSAQKNPTAFYLCASSEIGTSLFKQPQHFGDGTRLSIL.

This chain connects TRBV21-1 to TRBJ1-1. TRBV21-1 is described as a pseudogene. The CDR3 loop spans 13 amino acids. For the CDR3, the DNA is TGTGCCAGCACCTCGGAGGATCACACTGAAGCTTTCTTT. It codes for CASTSEDHTEAFF.

This chain links TRBV9 with TRBJ1-6; possibly TRBD1 for D (5 bases). The CDR3 extends over 14 amino acids. V lost 0 bases, J lost 7 bases, and 8 bases lay in between. Germline V gene lookup returns CDR1 SGDLS and CDR2 YYNGEE. The CDR3 sequence: CASSVGQRNSPLHF. In DNA, the CDR3 is TGTGCCAGCAGCGTAGGACAGAGGAATTCACCCCTCCACTTT.

V and J are TRBV7-8 and TRBJ1-6; TRBD1 might be the D (6 bases). Trimming took off 5 bases at V and 6 bases at J, with 11 bases between the two ends. The CDR3 length is 14 residues. CDR1 SGHVS and CDR2 FQNEAQ come from the germline V gene. The DNA for the CDR3 is TGTGCCAGCAGCCTCGGACAGAGTAATTCACCCCTCCACTTT. Protein product: CASSLGQSNSPLHF.

CDR3 in DNA: TGTGCCAGCAGTGACGTCCCGGGACAGGGGGCTAACTATGGCTACACCTTC. Its translation is CASSDVPGQGANYGYTF. V usage is TRBV25-1 and J usage is TRBJ1-2; 11 bases align to TRBD1. V gave up 3 bases and J gave up 0 bases; unmatched junction bases: 6. This CDR3 has 17 residues. Looked up from germline, CDR1 is MGHDK and CDR2 is SYGVNS.

The CDR3 sequence is CASSRDSTHTEAFF. CDR3 in DNA: TGTGCCAGCAGCCGCGACAGTACACACACTGAAGCTTTCTTT. The rearrangement links TRBV6-5 to TRBJ1-1, with D maybe TRBD1 (5 bases). CDR1 and CDR2 from the germline V gene are MNHEY and SVGAGI. The germline V and J ends were trimmed by 6 bases and 3 bases, with 14 bases remaining between them. The CDR3 contains 14 residues.

The table lists this clone with a count of one. The chain joins TRBV30 to TRBJ1-4; D unclear. The germline CDR1 and CDR2 sequences are GTSNPN and SVGIG (reference sequence). The CDR3 sequence is 13 residues long. Deletions cut 1 base from V and 8 bases from J, with 11 bases between. CDR3 in amino acids: CAWSGRFREKLFF. In nucleotides, the CDR3 is TGTGCCTGGAGTGGGAGGTTTCGGGAAAAACTGTTTTTT. Combining the CDR3 with reference TRBV30 and TRBJ1-4 gives the whole variable domain SQTIHQWPATLVQPVGSPLSLECTVEGTSNPNLYWYRQAAGRGLQLLFYSVGIGQISSEVPQNLSASRPQDRQFILSSKKLLLSDSGFYLCAWSGRFREKLFFGSGTQLSVL.

The V call is TRBV29-1, the J call TRBJ2-7; D is possibly TRBD1 (5 bases). V was clipped by 7 bases and J by 2 bases, with 9 bases between them. The CDR3 length is 11 residues. Per the germline V gene, CDR1 is SQVTM and CDR2 is ANQGSEA. Here the CDR3 DNA reads TGCAGCGGCCAGGGTGCCTACGAGCAGTACTTC. Translating it yields CSGQGAYEQYF.

The chain combines TRBV5-6 with TRBJ2-1; 9 bases line up with TRBD1. Trimming cost V 4 bases and J 7 bases; bases outside gene matches: 9. Looked up from germline, CDR1 is SGHDT and CDR2 is YYEEEE. The CDR3 has 15 amino acids. The chain's CDR3 is CASSPGQGSRNEQFF. The CDR3 DNA follows: TGTGCCAGCAGCCCTGGACAGGGGAGTCGGAATGAGCAGTTCTTC.

The V call is TRBV6-5, the J call TRBJ2-7, with 9 bases fitting TRBD1. J lost 6 bases, V lost 0 bases, and 6 bases had no gene match. Germline V gene sequence: CDR1 MNHEY, CDR2 SVGAGI. The CDR3 extends over 15 amino acids. The CDR3 DNA reads as TGTGCCAGCAGTTACTCGGGACAGGGTTGGTCCGAGCAGTACTTC. This sequence encodes CASSYSGQGWSEQYF.

The V call is TRBV30, the J call TRBJ1-1; 8 bases align to TRBD1. J was trimmed by 0 bases and V by 2 bases; bases with no gene match: 2. Germline-derived CDR1 and CDR2 are GTSNPN and SVGIG (reference sequence). The CDR3 has 14 residues. CDR3 residues: CAWSSGGMNTEAFF. The DNA of the CDR3 is TGTGCCTGGAGTTCAGGGGGCATGAACACTGAAGCTTTCTTT. Full variable domain (remainder filled in from reference TRBV30 and TRBJ1-1): SQTIHQWPATLVQPVGSPLSLECTVEGTSNPNLYWYRQAAGRGLQLLFYSVGIGQISSEVPQNLSASRPQDRQFILSSKKLLLSDSGFYLCAWSSGGMNTEAFFGQGTRLTVV.

The chain employs TRBV15 and TRBJ2-1, with TRBD2 identical over 10 bases. The germline gives CDR1 LNHNV, CDR2 YYDKDF (reference sequence). V was clipped by 0 bases and J by 10 bases; unmatched bases: 6. The CDR3 contains 15 residues. The chain's CDR3 is CATSRDWLAGVEQFF. The CDR3, as DNA: TGTGCCACCAGCAGAGATTGGCTAGCGGGAGTCGAGCAGTTCTTC.

V gene TRBV6-5 combines with J gene TRBJ2-7; 8 bases fit TRBD2. Germline V CDR1 and CDR2: MNHEY, SVGAGI. This CDR3 region has 15 residues. V dropped 0 bases and J dropped 4; count of bases not matched to a gene: 5. The CDR3 here is CASSYSPAGEYEQYF. The CDR3 DNA reads TGTGCCAGCAGTTACTCCCCAGCGGGAGAGTACGAGCAGTACTTC.

The chain has TRBV19 and TRBJ1-2; TRBD1 aligns across 12 bases. The CDR3 is made up of 14 amino acids. With 4 bases clipped from V and 7 bases from J, the junction kept 4 bases outside the gene matches. From germline, CDR1 is LNHDA and CDR2 SQIVND (reference sequence). DNA for the CDR3: TGTGCCAGTAGTACGGGACAGGGGGCGGCTGGCTACACCTTC. Its protein product is CASSTGQGAAGYTF. The variable domain in full, with the rest retrieved from reference TRBV19 and TRBJ1-2, is DGGITQSPKYLFRKEGQNVTLSCEQNLNHDAMYWYRQDPGQGLRLIYYSQIVNDFQKGDIAEGYSVSREKKESFPLTVTSAQKNPTAFYLCASSTGQGAAGYTFGSGTRLTVV.

This rearrangement joins TRBV27 to TRBJ2-3, with 10 bases identical to TRBD2. Unmatched junction bases numbered 15, after V lost 2 bases and J lost 7 bases. The V gene's germline CDR1 is MNHEY and CDR2 SMNVEV (reference sequence). The CDR3 sequence is 18 residues long. CDR3 amino acids: CASSLRMEAGGPRHTQYF. The CDR3 nucleotides read TGTGCCAGCAGTTTAAGAATGGAAGCGGGAGGGCCGAGGCATACGCAGTATTTT.

This clone came up once. V is TRBV27 and J is TRBJ2-3; 9 bases match TRBD2. The CDR3 sequence is 15 residues long. With 3 bases clipped from V and 2 bases from J, the junction kept 3 bases outside the gene matches. From germline, CDR1 is MNHEY and CDR2 SMNVEV (reference sequence). Written as DNA, the CDR3 is TGTGCCAGCAGTTTCGGCGGGAGGGACACAGATACGCAGTATTTT. As protein: CASSFGGRDTDTQYF.

This chain uses TRBV18 with TRBJ1-6; D gene ambiguous. V gave up 5 bases and J gave up 6 bases, with 5 bases separating them. The CDR3 spans 12 residues. Germline V gives CDR1 KGHSH, CDR2 LQKENI. The CDR3: CASSTSNSPLHF. CDR3 in DNA: TGTGCCAGCTCAACCAGTAATTCACCCCTCCACTTT.

The CDR3 DNA follows: TGTGCCAGCAGCGCGGTAGCGGGAGTGGTAGAGACCCAGTACTTC. Translation: CASSAVAGVVETQYF. The rearrangement links TRBV9 to TRBJ2-5; TRBD2 matches at 9 bases. CDR1 SGDLS and CDR2 YYNGEE come from the germline V gene. V shed 3 bases, J shed 4 bases, and the junction held 7 bases outside the gene matches. The CDR3 is 15 amino acids.

The chain couples TRBV6-1 to TRBJ1-3, with D unclear. The V end lost 2 bases, the J end lost 4 bases, and 6 bases lay between the germline ends. This CDR3 has 13 amino acids. Germline CDR1 and CDR2: MNHNS and SASEGT. CDR3 in DNA: TGTGCCAGCAGTGAAACCCTAGGAAACACCATATATTTT. It translates to CASSETLGNTIYF.